The sequence of this T cell receptor (beta chain) was determined in a study of blood T cell repertoires in COVID-19. Study details: T cells, B-cell-depleted T cells, or PBMCs supplied cDNA or gDNA.

Sequenced by immunoSEQ multiplex PCR; TCRdb stores in-frame clones only, minus some. The repertoire includes about 280,000 clones, roughly 87% of them detected once, and roughly 2.2% sits in the top ten. V was shortened by 5 bases and J by 10 bases, with 8 bases between the two germline ends. Germline values: CDR1 MDHEN, CDR2 SYDVKM. This CDR3 is built from 10 residues. This TCR came from a woman between 45 and 65 years old who had recovered from COVID-19. Sequencing used peripheral blood. This chain links TRBV28 with TRBJ2-5; possible D gene TRBD2, 5 bases. CDR3 sequence reads: CASSKAGQYF. The DNA of the CDR3 is TGTGCCAGCAGTAAGGCGGGCCAGTACTTC.